This T cell receptor (beta chain) was found in a study of T-cell memory formation after mild COVID-19. CDR3 length: 15 residues. Between the trimmed V and J ends, which lost 9 bases and 0 bases, there was a span of 14 bases. Germline lookup yields CDR1 MNHEY and CDR2 SMNVEV (reference sequence). From 5'RACE with constant-segment primers came TCR alpha and TCR beta cDNA libraries that carried sample barcodes and UMIs. Using its own MiXCR run on the 5' RACE reads, TCRdb lists one record per CDR3 protein. The table lists around 300,000 distinct CDR3 sequences, 13% to 15% of them singletons. The chain couples TRBV27 to TRBJ2-2, with D uncertain. This receptor was obtained from a young man who had mild COVID-19 (a few samples of this study predate the infection). Cell type and time point are not known. The specimen was PBMCs or a T cell subset sorted from them (not recorded which). CDR3 bases: TGTGCCAGATGGACGTCCTTAGCGAACACCGGGGAGCTGTTTTTT. Its translation: CARWTSLANTGELFF.